The entry below describes one T cell receptor (beta chain). The antigen is undetermined. The data stem from a study of graft-versus-host responses after intestinal transplantation. Overall study context: Induction using anti-thymocyte globulin, followed by tacrolimus and steroids for 2 to 4 years, was given to all recipients.

Germline lookup yields CDR1 SGHRS and CDR2 YFSETQ. CDR3 length: 15 residues. Trimming cost V 0 bases and J 0 bases, with 9 bases left between them. Using immunoSEQ multiplex PCR, the repertoire was profiled, and TCRdb retains in-frame clones only, with some absent. The sample lists just under 85,000 clones, around 93% occurring once. Study-level points and caveats: Investigators detected GvH clones in recipient marrow, with some emerging earlier in ileum or blood. Where graft-donor T cell macrochimerism was present, patients had high graft-versus-host to host-versus-graft clonal ratios in allografts. Early post-transplant HvG declines were associated with peak circulating GvH clone levels.

The source of this sequence is a human donor who was the organ donor for an intestinal transplant. The input for sequencing was unstimulated CD8+ T cells sorted from spleen or lymph node cells, taken before transplant. The chain employs TRBV5-1 and TRBJ1-2; tentative D call: TRBD1 (5 bases). DNA of the CDR3: TGCGCCAGCAGCTTGGAGGGGAAAACTAACTATGGCTACACCTTC. Protein sequence: CASSLEGKTNYGYTF.